The sequence of this T cell receptor beta chain was determined in a study of shared T cell receptors in the human thymus. Some clones are missing from TCRdb's copy, which holds only in-frame ones; the method was immunoSEQ multiplex PCR. Found here are some 760,000 clones, approximately 83% of them singletons; the top ten hold 0.008% to 0.011%. The junction had 7 bases not matched to a gene; V was cut back by 4 bases and J by 8 bases. The CDR3 sequence is 14 residues long. The germline gives CDR1 LNHDA, CDR2 SQIVND (reference sequence). The data were also submitted as part of a second study, on human thymus T cells. That source notes: Congenital heart defects were the reason for the corrective surgery that the donors, healthy Finnish infants, were having. The source of the thymus tissue was resections taken during corrective heart surgery. What appeared biased in thymic and blood repertoires was the usage of V and J genes.

This chain joins TRBV19 and TRBJ2-1; TRBD1 aligns across 8 bases. Sequenced sample: thymocytes. This TCR came from a girl under two years old with a congenital heart defect. CDR3 sequence reads: CASSTLQGDHEQFF. The CDR3 DNA sequence: TGTGCCAGTAGTACATTACAGGGGGATCATGAGCAGTTCTTC.